This TCR beta chain was recorded in a study of low-dose radiotherapy and immunotherapy resistance in tumors. Primers targeting TRAV and TRBV primed first-strand cDNA, covering alpha and beta chains. Amplification, which lasted around 20 PCR cycles, used a constant-region primer and V-primer adapter to amplify TCRs. TCRdb re-derived calls from the reads in MiXCR, one entry per CDR3 protein. The data show tens of thousands of distinct CDR3 sequences, under 25% seen once. Time point reported: after trial treatment. Treatment meaning: LDRT plus nivolumab, ipilimumab, low-dose cyclophosphamide and aspirin (RACIN trial). This clonotype was seen repeatedly, ten times or more. V was clipped by 1 base and J by 2 bases; unmatched bases: 7. CDR3 size: 17 residues. Germline V gene lookup returns CDR1 LGHNA and CDR2 YSLEER.

The rearrangement joins TRBV4-3 to TRBJ2-1, with 8 bases fitting TRBD2. This sample comprised PBMCs, obtained after low-dose radiotherapy plus immunotherapy. This sequence was found in a female donor with ovarian cancer. DNA for the CDR3: TGCGCCAGCAGCCAAGCCCTAACTAGCGGAGCCTACAATGAGCAGTTCTTC. Encoded protein: CASSQALTSGAYNEQFF.